This TCR beta chain was sequenced for a study of blood T cell repertoires in COVID-19. Study-wide background: T cells, B-cell-depleted T cells, or PBMCs provided the cDNA or gDNA that served as material.

Germline V gene sequence: CDR1 LGHDT, CDR2 YNNKEL (reference sequence). The CDR3 has 13 amino acids. Trimming stripped 7 bases from V and 5 bases from J, with 14 bases between. Using immunoSEQ multiplex PCR, the repertoire was profiled, and TCRdb retains in-frame clones only, with some absent. The sample lists 140,000 or so clones, 75% to 90% occurring once. The TCR originated in a human donor in a cohort sampled during active COVID-19. This sequence joins TRBV3-1 (or the pseudogene TRBV3-2) and TRBJ1-2; D uncertain. Sequencing was done on a sample of peripheral blood. The CDR3 loop is CASTDGLQYGYTF. For the CDR3, the DNA is TGTGCCAGCACAGACGGACTCCAATATGGCTACACCTTC.